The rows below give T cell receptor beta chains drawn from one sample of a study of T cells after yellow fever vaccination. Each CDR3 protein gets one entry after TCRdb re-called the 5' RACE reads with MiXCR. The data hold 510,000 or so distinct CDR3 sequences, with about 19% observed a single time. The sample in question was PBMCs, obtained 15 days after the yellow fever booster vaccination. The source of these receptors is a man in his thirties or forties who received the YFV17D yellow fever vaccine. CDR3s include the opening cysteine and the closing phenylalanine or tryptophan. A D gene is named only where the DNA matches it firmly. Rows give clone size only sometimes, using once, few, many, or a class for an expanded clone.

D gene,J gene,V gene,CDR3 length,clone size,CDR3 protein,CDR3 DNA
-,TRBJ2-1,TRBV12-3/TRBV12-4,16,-,CASSPAFSGQQFEQFF,TGTGCCAGCAGTCCTGCCTTTAGCGGTCAACAATTTGAGCAGTTCTTC
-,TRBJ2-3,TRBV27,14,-,CASRGPRGTDTQYF,TGTGCCAGCAGGGGACCCAGGGGAACAGATACGCAGTATTTT
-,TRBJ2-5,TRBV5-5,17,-,CASSFYQGAGDQETQYF,TGTGCCAGCAGCTTTTACCAGGGGGCGGGAGATCAAGAGACCCAGTACTTC
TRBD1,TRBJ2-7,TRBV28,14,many,CASSPGQGVYEQYF,TGTGCCAGCAGTCCCGGACAGGGAGTCTACGAGCAGTACTTC
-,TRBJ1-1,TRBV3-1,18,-,CASSSASLLGRMNTEAFF,TGTGCCAGCAGCTCCGCATCGCTTCTGGGGAGAATGAACACTGAAGCTTTCTTT
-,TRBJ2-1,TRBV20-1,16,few,CSAQTHGGAGYNEQFF,TGCAGTGCTCAAACCCATGGGGGGGCAGGTTACAATGAGCAGTTCTTC
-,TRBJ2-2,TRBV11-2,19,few,CASSSSGLSGSGYTGELFF,TGTGCCAGCAGCTCCTCGGGACTCTCAGGGTCGGGCTACACCGGGGAGCTGTTTTTT
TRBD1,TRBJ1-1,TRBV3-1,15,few,CASSPYRGLNTEAFF,TGTGCCAGCAGCCCCTACAGGGGACTGAACACTGAAGCTTTCTTT
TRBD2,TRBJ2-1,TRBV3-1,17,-,CASSQTSGTSGSQEQFF,TGTGCCAGCAGCCAGACTTCCGGGACTAGCGGGAGTCAGGAGCAGTTCTTC
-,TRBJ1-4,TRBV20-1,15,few,CSASSGGRSNEKLFF,TGCAGTGCTAGTAGCGGGGGGAGGTCTAATGAAAAACTGTTTTTT
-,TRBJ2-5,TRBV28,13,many,CASIAQVEETQYF,TGTGCCAGCATCGCCCAGGTGGAAGAGACCCAGTACTTC
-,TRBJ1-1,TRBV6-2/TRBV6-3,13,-,CATAVGRNTEAFF,TGTGCCACCGCCGTTGGACGGAACACTGAAGCTTTCTTT
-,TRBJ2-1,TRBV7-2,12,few,CASSSGWNEQFF,TGTGCCAGCAGCTCCGGATGGAATGAGCAGTTCTTC
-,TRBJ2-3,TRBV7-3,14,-,CASSLNSPPDTQYF,TGTGCCAGCAGCTTAAATTCCCCCCCCGATACGCAGTATTTT
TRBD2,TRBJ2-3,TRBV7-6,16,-,CASSFGLAGNTDTQYF,TGTGCCAGCAGCTTCGGACTAGCGGGCAACACAGATACGCAGTATTTT
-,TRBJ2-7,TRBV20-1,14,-,CCARGREKSYEQYF,TGCTGTGCTAGGGGGCGGGAGAAATCCTACGAGCAGTACTTC
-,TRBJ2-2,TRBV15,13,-,CATRVDITGELFF,TGTGCCACCAGGGTGGACATAACCGGGGAGCTGTTTTTT
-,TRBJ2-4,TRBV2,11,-,CASTMKNIQYF,TGTGCCAGCACTATGAAAAACATTCAGTACTTC
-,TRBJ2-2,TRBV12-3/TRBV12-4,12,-,CASSLDTGVLFF,TGTGCCAGCAGTCTGGACACCGGGGTTCTGTTTTTT
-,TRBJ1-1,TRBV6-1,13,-,CASSRTASRVAFF,TGTGCCAGCAGTCGGACAGCCTCGAGGGTAGCTTTCTTT
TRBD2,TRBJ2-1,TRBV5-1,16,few,CASSLELAGAYNEQFF,TGCGCCAGCAGCTTGGAGCTAGCGGGGGCCTACAATGAGCAGTTCTTC
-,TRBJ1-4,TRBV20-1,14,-,CSASGGHTNEKLFF,TGCAGTGCTAGTGGGGGGCACACTAATGAAAAACTGTTTTTT
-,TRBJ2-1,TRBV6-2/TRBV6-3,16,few,CASSPYLDWPNNEQFF,TGTGCCAGCAGCCCCTATCTGGACTGGCCTAACAATGAGCAGTTCTTC
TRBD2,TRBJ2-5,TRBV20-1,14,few,CSATREGRKETQYF,TGCAGTGCTACTCGGGAGGGCCGCAAAGAGACCCAGTACTTC
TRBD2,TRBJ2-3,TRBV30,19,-,CAWSLSRTSGRIGGDTQYF,TGTGCCTGGAGTCTCTCGCGGACTAGCGGGAGGATAGGGGGAGATACGCAGTATTTT
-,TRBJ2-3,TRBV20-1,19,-,CSARSGRGNPSSRADTQYF,TGCAGTGCTAGAAGTGGACGGGGAAACCCCTCGTCTAGGGCAGATACGCAGTATTTT
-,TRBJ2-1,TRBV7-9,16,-,CASSSRGQLLNNEQFF,TGTGCCAGCAGCTCTCGGGGGCAGCTTCTAAACAATGAGCAGTTCTTC
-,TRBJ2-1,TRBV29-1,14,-,CSGGQGQRNNEQFF,TGCAGCGGGGGACAAGGACAGCGAAACAATGAGCAGTTCTTC
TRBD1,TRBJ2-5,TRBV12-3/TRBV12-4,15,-,CASRYLGQGQETQYF,TGTGCCAGCAGATACCTCGGACAGGGGCAAGAGACCCAGTACTTC
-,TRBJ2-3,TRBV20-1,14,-,CSASPLAGTDTQYF,TGCAGTGCTAGCCCCCTAGCAGGGACAGATACGCAGTATTTT
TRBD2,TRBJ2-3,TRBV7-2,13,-,CASRVAGTSSQYF,TGTGCCAGCAGGGTGGCGGGGACTAGTTCACAGTATTTT
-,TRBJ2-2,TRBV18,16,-,CASSSVGTTNTGELFF,TGTGCCAGCTCATCCGTTGGGACGACCAACACCGGGGAGCTGTTTTTT
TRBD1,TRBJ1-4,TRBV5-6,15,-,CASSRWDRGNEKLFF,TGTGCCAGCAGCCGCTGGGACAGGGGAAATGAAAAACTGTTTTTT
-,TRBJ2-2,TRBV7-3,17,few,CASSSRLTGLYTGELFF,TGTGCCAGCAGCTCCAGGCTAACAGGGCTTTACACCGGGGAGCTGTTTTTT
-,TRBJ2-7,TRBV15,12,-,CATRARDTEQYF,TGTGCCACCCGGGCCCGTGATACCGAGCAGTACTTC
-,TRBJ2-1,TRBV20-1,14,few,CSARALVSYNEQFF,TGCAGTGCTAGAGCCCTCGTTTCCTACAATGAGCAGTTCTTC
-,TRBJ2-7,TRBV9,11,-,CASGRDHEQYF,TGTGCCAGCGGCAGGGACCACGAGCAGTACTTC
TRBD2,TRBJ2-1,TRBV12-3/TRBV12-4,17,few,CASSLSVAGVDRGEQFF,TGTGCCAGCAGTTTATCTGTAGCGGGAGTTGACCGCGGTGAGCAGTTCTTC
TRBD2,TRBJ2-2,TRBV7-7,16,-,CASSSRAGGNTGELFF,TGTGCTAGCAGCTCGAGGGCGGGAGGGAACACCGGGGAGCTGTTTTTT
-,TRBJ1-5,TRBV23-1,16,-,CASSHPGRDSNQPQHF,TGCGCCAGCAGTCACCCGGGACGGGATAGCAATCAGCCCCAGCATTTT
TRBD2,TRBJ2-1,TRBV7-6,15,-,CASSPGTRGWHEQFF,TGTGCCAGCAGTCCCGGGACTAGGGGTTGGCATGAGCAGTTCTTC
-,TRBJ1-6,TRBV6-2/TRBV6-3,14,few,CATIDGTANSPLHF,TGTGCCACTATAGACGGGACGGCGAATTCACCCCTCCACTTT
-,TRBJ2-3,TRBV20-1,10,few,CGASRDTQYF,TGTGGAGCGAGTAGAGATACGCAGTATTTT
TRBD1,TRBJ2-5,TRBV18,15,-,CASSREQGHQETQYF,TGTGCCAGCTCCCGTGAACAGGGGCACCAAGAGACCCAGTACTTC
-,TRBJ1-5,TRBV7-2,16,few,CASSLVGGVNNQPQHF,TGTGCCAGCAGCTTGGTAGGGGGGGTCAACAATCAGCCCCAGCATTTT
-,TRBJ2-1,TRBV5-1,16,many,CASSLKQPSPYNEQFF,TGCGCCAGCAGCTTGAAACAACCCTCGCCTTACAATGAGCAGTTCTTC
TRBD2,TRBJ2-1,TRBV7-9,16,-,CASRSGTAGAYNEQFF,TGTGCCAGCAGGTCTGGCACAGCGGGAGCCTACAATGAGCAGTTCTTC
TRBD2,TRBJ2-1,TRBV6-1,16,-,CASTPRGLAGYSEQFF,TGTGCCAGCACCCCCCGAGGACTAGCGGGATATTCTGAGCAGTTCTTC
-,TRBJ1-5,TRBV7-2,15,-,CASSLLQTSNQPQHF,TGTGCCAGCAGCTTACTACAGACCAGCAATCAGCCCCAGCATTTT
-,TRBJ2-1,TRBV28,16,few,CASSKLQTGAYNEQFF,TGTGCCAGCAGCAAATTACAGACCGGAGCCTACAATGAGCAGTTCTTC
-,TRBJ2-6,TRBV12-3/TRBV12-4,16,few,CASSPLGVRGANVLTF,TGTGCCAGCAGTCCCCTCGGGGTCCGTGGGGCCAACGTCCTGACTTTC
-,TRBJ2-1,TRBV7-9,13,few,CASSHRNHNEQFF,TGTGCCAGCAGCCACAGAAATCACAATGAGCAGTTCTTC